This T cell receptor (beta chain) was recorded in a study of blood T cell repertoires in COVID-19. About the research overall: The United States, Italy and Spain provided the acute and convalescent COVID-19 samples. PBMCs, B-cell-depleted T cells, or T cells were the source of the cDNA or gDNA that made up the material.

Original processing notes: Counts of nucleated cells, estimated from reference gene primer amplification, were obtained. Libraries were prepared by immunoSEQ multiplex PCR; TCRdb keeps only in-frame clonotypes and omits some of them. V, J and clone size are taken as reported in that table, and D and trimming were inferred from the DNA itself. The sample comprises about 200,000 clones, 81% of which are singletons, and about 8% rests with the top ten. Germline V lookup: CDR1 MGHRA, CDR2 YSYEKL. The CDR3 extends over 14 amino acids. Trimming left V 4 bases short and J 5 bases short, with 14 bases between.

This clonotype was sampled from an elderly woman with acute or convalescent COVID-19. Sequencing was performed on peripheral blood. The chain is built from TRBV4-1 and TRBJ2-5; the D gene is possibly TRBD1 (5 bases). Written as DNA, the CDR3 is TGCGCCAGCAGCCGAGGCAGGGCCGGCGAGACCCAGTACTTC. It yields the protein CASSRGRAGETQYF.